This TCR beta chain was recovered during a study of cytomegalovirus exposure and HLA in healthy donors (dated by TCRdb to the late 2010s). Regarding the research as a whole: According to an earlier analysis of 550 to 700 of the donors, 150 million to 200 million T cells yielded some 120 million unique TCR beta sequences and about 280 Gb of sequence data. Approximately 300 gigabases of sequencing data and approximately 91 million unique TCR sequences made up an early release that covered approximately 700 HLA-typed donors. Among the roughly 390 genotyped donors, approximately 76% belonged to the genetic ancestry cluster associated with self-reported Caucasian donors. The study aimed to test whether cataloging public T cell receptors could reveal signatures of past pathogen exposure. The T cell repertoires of 670 or so subjects were profiled by immunosequencing and related to cytomegalovirus serostatus. A separate validation cohort of roughly 120 different subjects was used in addition to the approximately 700-subject first cohort. To predict cytomegalovirus infection status, the study brought together high-throughput TCR immunosequencing, statistical association of individual TCRs with disease status, and machine learning. To study patterns of TCR occurrence, a later analysis re-analyzed previously published TCR beta repertoires from 600 to 750 donors and added high-resolution HLA genotyping. Rather than drawing on any new phenotypic data, the later analysis identified candidate immune exposures from TCR beta sequences and the way those sequences occurred across donors. An earlier analysis of approximately 500 of the donors applied high-throughput TCR beta sequencing to assess whether each TCR beta V gene segment acted as functional or pseudogenic. Alongside the repertoire data, information on donor age, sex, ethnicity and CMV serostatus was compiled. In a later genetic analysis, genome-wide SNP genotypes for 398 of the 666 donors were used, and that subset was treated as a discovery cohort. Every discovery cohort repertoire had been produced on one sequencing platform. Both class I and class II loci were covered by HLA typing, at four-digit resolution. Typing coverage varied by locus: roughly 629-640 donors for A, B, C, DRB1 and DQB1; some 520 for DQA1; more than 600 for DPA1; fewer than 480 for DPB1. Five DR-DQ haplotypes were treated as single units for association and clustering because of strong linkage in the cohort. Across approximately 420 genotyped donors of the cohort, an average of about 240,000 unique TCR beta nucleotide sequences per donor were sequenced, and roughly a sixth of those sequences were non-productive. Findings and caveats that apply to the study as a whole: Because counts were too low, seventeen rarely observed V segments, including chromosome 9 orphons, were left out of the earlier analysis of a few hundred of the donors. A later analysis associated some 17,000 TCR beta sequences with specific HLA alleles at a false discovery rate of 0.05. The authors suggested that the approach could potentially be extended to other disease states and immunological phenotypes. Because some donors lacked HLA typing at each locus, the association tests relied only on the typed subset. Assigning TCR associations to individual alleles was difficult when HLA alleles, especially DR and DQ, strongly co-occurred. In a later analysis, HLA-associated TCR beta chains showed more clonal expansion and lower generation probabilities than non-associated chains that were equally common. For the cohort, immune exposure information was limited to CMV serostatus. In a later analysis, the rate of TCR association differed among HLA loci, with DRB1 alleles having the most associated TCRs and HLA-C alleles having the fewest. V-gene and J-gene trimming of TCR beta chains was associated with a missense DCLRE1C variant in a later genetic analysis, and the association was replicated in an independent cohort. The study listed 164 TCR beta chains as associated with cytomegalovirus. A later analysis reported that several top co-occurrence clusters appeared linked to parvovirus B19, influenza, CMV and Epstein-Barr virus. Because the 87-base-pair reads could not distinguish some IMGT-functional V segments, including TRBV6-2 and TRBV6-3, those segments were excluded. Presence/absence analyses assumed roughly uniform sequencing depth across donors, an assumption that may not hold. While some public TCRs were present in many individuals, most TCR sequences turned up only very rarely across donors. A few of the identified cytomegalovirus-associated TCR beta chains were confirmed in vitro to be specific for cytomegalovirus antigens. In both the original and validation cohorts, the classifier was reported to diagnose cytomegalovirus status with high specificity and sensitivity. Most CMV-associated TCR beta chains appeared to be HLA-restricted in a later analysis, and the HLA associations seemed to be driven largely by CMV exposure. Linkage disequilibrium might explain the correlated functional status among segregating V segments, but an unknown experimental factor could not be ruled out. A further reported finding was that TCR beta sequences accurately predicted the HLA-A and HLA-B alleles for most subjects in the first cohort. A group of highly shared sequence variants was considered likely to be a technical artifact of the sequencing pipeline. This cohort had only TCR beta chains sequenced, and the lack of alpha or paired-chain data limited which features could be detected. A later genetic analysis reported fewer N-insertions in productive TCRs among donors in an Asian-associated ancestry cluster than the roughly 650-donor mean. In an earlier analysis of some 500 of the donors, most TCR beta V segments were observed in productive rearrangements about 87% or about 30% of the time, broadly matching IMGT annotations.

CDR1 and CDR2, per the germline V gene (reference sequence), are SEHNR and FQNEAQ. There are 10 amino acids in the CDR3, from cysteine to phenylalanine inclusive. This entry keeps only the CDR3 DNA: 30 bases, framed from base 1. V and J are truncated by 8 bases and 9 bases respectively, leaving an intervening sequence of 8 bases. Turning to this clone: Its target antigen remains unknown. Base qualities were left out, and no much larger clone turns up one base away.

The cohort was made up of approximately 670 healthy bone marrow donors. All cohort members were sampled while nominally healthy, although unrecorded immune exposures were likely present. The donor tested CMV seropositive and was one of the 289 seropositive cohort members. Each donor provided a peripheral blood sample, and peripheral blood mononuclear cells were used for TCR beta sequencing. Genomic DNA was extracted from the blood cell samples with the Qiagen DNeasy Blood Extraction Kit. Library prep was done by the immunoSEQ multiplex PCR assay. A mixture of 60 forward primers for TCR Vbeta segments and 13 reverse primers for TCR Jbeta segments was used in the multiplex PCR. The CDR3 region of rearranged TCR beta genes was amplified from genomic DNA by a multiplex PCR assay. The amplified TCR beta libraries were sequenced on the Illumina HiSeq System as 87-base-pair reads. The source study handled its data this way. A later analysis counted approximately 76 million unique TCR beta chains across the 666 repertoires, and around 9.9 million of these chains were shared by at least two donors. Raw reads were error-corrected and collapsed into unique sequences with a nearest-neighbor algorithm that merged closely related sequences to remove PCR and sequencing errors. Alignment of CDR3 sequences to IMGT reference sequences was used to assign V, D and J gene segments. For a sequence to be retained, a match of at least six nucleotides to both a V gene segment and a J gene segment was required. Rearrangements were classified as productive when the CDR3 lacked stop codons and remained in frame with V and J, and all other rearrangements were classified as non-productive. CDR3 was defined according to IMGT convention as the region running from the second conserved V-encoded cysteine to the conserved J-encoded phenylalanine. The earlier analysis of a few hundred of the donors excluded any sequence lacking an unambiguous match to a single V gene segment. An earlier analysis of some 500 of the donors classified V segments as functional when productive rearrangements were above 56.7% and as segregating when the standard deviation between donors was above 5%. A statistical classification framework was built for diagnosing cytomegalovirus status from the catalog of TCR beta chain sequences. In a later analysis, TCR nucleotide sequences were compared against IMGT/GENE-DB human TR gene sequences so that V and J genes could be assigned. In a later analysis, CDR3 sequences and most-parsimonious VDJ recombination scenarios were assigned using the TCRdist pipeline. In a later analysis, each TCR beta chain was defined by its CDR3 amino acid sequence together with its V-gene family, and reads without a unique V-gene family were excluded. In a later analysis, 500 to 700 highly shared, low-generation-probability nucleotide sequences were removed to address suspected cross-contamination and a sequencing artifact. In a later analysis, a clonal expansion index for each public chain was calculated from normalized within-repertoire ranks of inferred template counts. In a later analysis, generation probabilities were computed with a VDJ recombination model fitted to out-of-frame rearrangements, and the resulting probabilities were checked against IGoR. A later analysis scored TCR-TCR, TCR-HLA and TCR-CMV co-occurrence with hypergeometric tests, applying a repertoire-size bias correction to TCR pairs. False discovery rates were estimated in a later analysis by permuting HLA or CMV assignments 20 times. A later analysis grouped co-occurring TCRs with DBSCAN, adding TCRdist sequence similarity when clustering within HLA-allele-positive subsets. Co-occurrence clustering excluded repertoires with fewer than 30,000 or more than 120,000 public chains, plus five with anomalous nucleotide sharing. What TCRdb holds here is the immuneACCESS table cut down to in-frame rearrangements. Part of the clones is not present; checked against another copy, under half of the missing clones reflect an unresolved V gene, and the others are unexplained. For V, J and clone size, that table is used; D and trimming come from the DNA. The sample table shows 150,000 to 200,000 clones, and about 86% are seen once. The ten top clones hold about 1.9% of the sample.

This sequence uses TRBV7-9 and TRBJ2-1, with the D gene not clear enough to name. This TCR was sampled from a woman under 30 in good health and CMV-seropositive. The specimen sequenced was PBMCs. The CDR3 amino acid sequence is: CASGRFEQFF. The sequenced DNA is TGTGCCAGCGGGCGATTTGAGCAGTTCTTC.